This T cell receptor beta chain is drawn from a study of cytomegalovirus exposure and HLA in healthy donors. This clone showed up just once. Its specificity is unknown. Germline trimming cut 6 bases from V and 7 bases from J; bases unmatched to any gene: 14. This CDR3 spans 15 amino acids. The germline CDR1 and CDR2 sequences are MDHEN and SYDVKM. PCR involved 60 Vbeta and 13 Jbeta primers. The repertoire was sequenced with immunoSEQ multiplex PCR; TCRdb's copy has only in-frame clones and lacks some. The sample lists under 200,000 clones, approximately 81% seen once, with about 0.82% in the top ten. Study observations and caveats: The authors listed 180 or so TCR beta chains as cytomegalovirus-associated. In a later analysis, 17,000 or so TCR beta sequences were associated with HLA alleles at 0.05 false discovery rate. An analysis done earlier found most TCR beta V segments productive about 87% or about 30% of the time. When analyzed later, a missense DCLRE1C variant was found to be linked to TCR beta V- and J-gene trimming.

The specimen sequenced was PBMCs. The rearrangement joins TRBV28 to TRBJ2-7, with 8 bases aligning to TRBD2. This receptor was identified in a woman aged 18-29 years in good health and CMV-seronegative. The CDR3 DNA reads TGTGCCAGCAGCTTAGCCGGGACTAGACATGTTGAGCAGTACTTC. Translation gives CASSLAGTRHVEQYF.